This record concerns one T cell receptor beta chain sequence. The same CDR3 can be traced to other DNA sequences in this sample. The data stem from a study of blood T cell repertoires in COVID-19. Study in general: The samples span acute and convalescent COVID-19 from the United States, Italy and Spain. The analysed material was cDNA or gDNA that came from T cells, B-cell-depleted T cells, or PBMCs.

Seattle participants joined during active infection and were tracked over time. Only in-frame clones appear in the TCRdb table, and some are missing; sequencing was by immunoSEQ multiplex PCR. Of roughly 240,000 clones listed, more than 70% were seen once; the top ten hold around 6%. Germline V gene sequence: CDR1 SGHRS, CDR2 YFSETQ. The length of the CDR3 is 14 residues. Trimming removed 0 bases at V and 1 base at J, with 7 bases between. The chain uses TRBV5-1 and TRBJ1-1, with D unresolved. Input material: peripheral blood. This clonotype was sampled from a woman older than 75 with COVID-19, enrolled during active disease. The CDR3 region is CASSLAPGNTEAFF. In nucleotides, the CDR3 is TGCGCCAGCAGCTTGGCCCCGGGGAACACTGAAGCTTTCTTT.